These T cell receptor beta chains were read from a single sample in a study of STAT5B mutations in CD4+ large granular lymphocyte leukemia. TCRdb keeps only in-frame clones here, not all; method: immunoSEQ multiplex PCR. The repertoire includes 30,000 to 40,000 clones, around 76% of them detected once, and roughly 2.1% sits in the top ten. Sequencing was carried out using CD4+ T cells from blood buffy coats. The receptor source for this set is a human donor in good health. CDR3s include the opening cysteine and the closing phenylalanine or tryptophan. Fields, in order: J gene, V gene, clone size, D gene, CDR3 DNA, CDR3 protein. The D gene is left open where the match is weak. Not every row has a clone size; where given, it reads once, few, many or a size class.

TRBJ1-1 | TRBV5-1 | . | TRBD1 | TGCGCCAGCAGACTGACAGGGGATGAAGCTTTCTTT | CASRLTGDEAFF
TRBJ2-5 | TRBV5-5 | . | . | TGTGCCAGCACTTCGGTCCAGACTCACACGGAGACCCAGTACTTC | CASTSVQTHTETQYF
TRBJ1-1 | TRBV20-1 | few | . | TGCAGTGCTAGTGTACGCACTGAAGCTTTCTTT | CSASVRTEAFF
TRBJ1-2 | TRBV19 | . | TRBD1 | TGTGCCACCACCCCCTCCGGGACAGGGAATGGCTACACCTTC | CATTPSGTGNGYTF
TRBJ2-7 | TRBV18 | . | . | TGTGCCAGCTCATCCGTCTCCTACGAGCAGTACTTC | CASSSVSYEQYF
TRBJ1-3 | TRBV6-5 | once | . | TGTGCCAGCAGCCGCGGACAAAGCTCTGGAAACACCATATATTTT | CASSRGQSSGNTIYF
TRBJ1-1 | TRBV6-5 | . | TRBD1 | TGTGCCAGCAGTTCTGACAGGGAAAGTGGGGAGGACAAAGCTTTCTTT | CASSSDRESGEDKAFF
TRBJ2-1 | TRBV5-4 | . | . | TGTGCCAGCAGCTTCCTGGGTACGCAGTTCTTC | CASSFLGTQFF
TRBJ2-6 | TRBV7-9 | few | . | TGTGCCAGCAGCATTTACAGGAGCTCTGGGGCCAACGTCCTGACTTTC | CASSIYRSSGANVLTF
TRBJ2-3 | TRBV9 | . | TRBD2 | TGTGCCAGCAGCCCCCTAGCGGGAACGACAGATACGCAGTATTTT | CASSPLAGTTDTQYF
TRBJ2-5 | TRBV4-2 | . | . | TGTGCCAGCAGCCAAGAAGGAGATGGGGGGCCGGAGACCCAGTACTTC | CASSQEGDGGPETQYF
TRBJ2-6 | TRBV4-2 | . | . | TGTGCCAGCAGCCAAGATGCCCCTGGGGCCAACGTCCTGACTTTC | CASSQDAPGANVLTF
TRBJ2-7 | TRBV7-2 | . | . | TGTGCCAGCAGCTTAGAGGCGCCCCCAGCCCACTACGAGCAGTACTTC | CASSLEAPPAHYEQYF
TRBJ2-6 | TRBV19 | once | TRBD1 | TGTGCCAGTAGTAATCCGGGACAGGGGGCTGGGGCCAACGTCCTGACTTTC | CASSNPGQGAGANVLTF
TRBJ1-4 | TRBV2 | . | . | TGTGCCAGCAACGTCAGGGGAGGGGGTGAAAAACTGTTTTTT | CASNVRGGGEKLFF
TRBJ1-5 | TRBV7-2 | . | TRBD1 | TGTGCCAGCAGCCCTATGGCCAGGGGGGGCAATCAGCCCCAGCATTTT | CASSPMARGGNQPQHF
TRBJ1-1 | TRBV18 | . | . | TGTGCCAGCTCACAAGACAGGCAGAACACTGAAGCTTTCTTT | CASSQDRQNTEAFF
TRBJ1-5 | TRBV11-2 | . | . | TGTGCCAGCAGCTTCTCCGGGGGCGGGGAAGAGCCCCAGCATTTT | CASSFSGGGEEPQHF
TRBJ2-7 | TRBV6-5 | few | TRBD1 | TGTGCCAGTGCGACAGGGAATCGCGAGCAGTACTTC | CASATGNREQYF
TRBJ2-7 | TRBV11-2 | once | . | TGTGCCAGCAGCAGGGGGGCACAAGCCTACGAGCAGTACTTC | CASSRGAQAYEQYF
TRBJ1-5 | TRBV30 | few | . | TGTGCCTGGAGTGAGGGGTCCAATCAGCCCCAGCATTTT | CAWSEGSNQPQHF
TRBJ1-4 | TRBV6-1 | few | . | TGTGCCAGCAGATGGACAGAGGATGAAAAACTGTTTTTT | CASRWTEDEKLFF
TRBJ1-1 | TRBV2 | few | . | TGTGCCAGCAGTGTGGACGGGAACACTGAAGCTTTCTTT | CASSVDGNTEAFF
TRBJ2-1 | TRBV19 | once | . | TGTGCCAGTAAGGCACTCGAACACAATGAGCAGTTCTTC | CASKALEHNEQFF
TRBJ1-1 | TRBV10-1 | . | . | TGCGCCAGCAGTGAGTCGGGGTCTTATGAAGCTTTCTTT | CASSESGSYEAFF
TRBJ1-1 | TRBV10-3 | few | TRBD1 | TGTGCCATCAGGGAGGACAGGGGCGCTGAAGCTTTCTTT | CAIREDRGAEAFF
TRBJ1-6 | TRBV18 | few | . | TGTGCCAGCTCACCGACATCGAGGGGCTTTAATTCACCCCTCCACTTT | CASSPTSRGFNSPLHF
TRBJ2-3 | TRBV5-1 | . | TRBD2 | TGCGCCAGCAGCTTGGGGGCCTCTAGCGGGGGGGCTTTATGGACAGATACGCAGTATTTT | CASSLGASSGGALWTDTQYF
TRBJ1-1 | TRBV19 | few | . | TGTGCCAGTAGTGGCGACAGGAACACTGAAGCTTTCTTT | CASSGDRNTEAFF